What follows are 4 T cell receptor beta chains derived from one specimen sequenced in a study of blood T cell repertoires in COVID-19 (dated by TCRdb to the early 2020s). The library was built by means of the immunoSEQ multiplex PCR assay. Held by TCRdb, this immuneACCESS table contains in-frame sequences only and omits some clones. Under half of the omission traces to an unresolved V gene where checked; the cause of the rest is unknown. Here the sample has 80,000 to 100,000 clones; around 79% occur a single time. The leading ten clones occupy about 16% of the sample. Sample: peripheral blood. The receptor set was obtained from a human donor in a cohort sampled during active COVID-19.

The chain uses TRBV14 and TRBJ1-1; no reliable D call. Germline CDR1 and CDR2: SGHDN and FVKESK. The V end was cut by 1 base, the J end by 1 base, with 7 bases between. The CDR3 has 14 residues. CDR3 bases: TGTGCCAGCAGCCAAGGCGAATGGAACACTGAAGCTTTCTTT. Its translation: CASSQGEWNTEAFF. The full variable domain, completed using reference TRBV14 and TRBJ1-1, is EAGVTQFPSHSVIEKGQTVTLRCDPISGHDNLYWYRRVMGKEIKFLLHFVKESKQDESGMPNNRFLAERTGGTYSTLKVQPAELEDSGVYFCASSQGEWNTEAFFGQGTRLTVV.

This clone was seen only a few times. The rearrangement joins TRBV3-1 (or the pseudogene TRBV3-2) to TRBJ1-1; no firm D call. Looked up from germline, CDR1 is LGHDT and CDR2 is YNNKEL (reference sequence). The V and J ends lost 0 bases and 6 bases respectively, with 20 bases between them. This CDR3 contains 17 residues. The CDR3 here is CASSQEATRGYGAEAFF. CDR3 nucleotide sequence: TGTGCCAGCAGCCAAGAAGCGACGCGGGGATATGGGGCTGAAGCTTTCTTT.

The V gene is TRBV28, the J gene TRBJ1-6, with 8 bases lining up with TRBD1. The V and J ends lost 3 bases and 9 bases, in that order; junction bases with no gene match: 4. Germline-derived CDR1 and CDR2 are MDHEN and SYDVKM. The CDR3 extends over 14 amino acids. CDR3 sequence (DNA): TGTGCCAGCAGTTTGACAGGGGTTAGTTCACCCCTCCACTTT. It translates to CASSLTGVSSPLHF.

This rearrangement joins TRBV11-2 to TRBJ1-6, with TRBD1 as a possible D gene (6 bases). The CDR3 totals 14 residues. Germline V gene sequence: CDR1 SGHAT, CDR2 FQNNGV. The V gene lost 0 bases and the J gene lost 10 bases, with 10 bases spanning the gap. This CDR3 reads CASSLDPGVSPLHF. The CDR3 region has the DNA TGTGCCAGCAGCTTAGATCCAGGGGTCTCACCCCTCCACTTT.